This T cell receptor beta chain comes out of a study of blood T cell repertoires in COVID-19. Study-wide background: Acute-phase and convalescent COVID-19 samples originated in the United States, Italy and Spain. From T cells, B-cell-depleted T cells, or PBMCs came the material, which was cDNA or gDNA.

The V end was cut by 2 bases, the J end by 0 bases, with 8 bases between. The CDR3 extends over 14 amino acids. Germline values: CDR1 MNHEY, CDR2 SMNVEV (reference sequence). The age range of participants was about 18 to 90 years, with residence in roughly 25 US areas. Libraries were prepared by immunoSEQ multiplex PCR; TCRdb keeps only in-frame clonotypes and omits some of them. The sample contains around 150,000 clones, 80% of which appear only once. This clone was counted ten times or more. The receptor comes from a man aged 40-50 years who had recovered from COVID-19. The sample comprised PBMCs or T cells enriched from blood (not recorded which). This chain connects TRBV27 to TRBJ2-7, with D uncertain. The chain's CDR3 is CASSLTALSYEQYF. CDR3 sequence (DNA): TGTGCCAGCAGTTTAACAGCCCTCTCCTACGAGCAGTACTTC.